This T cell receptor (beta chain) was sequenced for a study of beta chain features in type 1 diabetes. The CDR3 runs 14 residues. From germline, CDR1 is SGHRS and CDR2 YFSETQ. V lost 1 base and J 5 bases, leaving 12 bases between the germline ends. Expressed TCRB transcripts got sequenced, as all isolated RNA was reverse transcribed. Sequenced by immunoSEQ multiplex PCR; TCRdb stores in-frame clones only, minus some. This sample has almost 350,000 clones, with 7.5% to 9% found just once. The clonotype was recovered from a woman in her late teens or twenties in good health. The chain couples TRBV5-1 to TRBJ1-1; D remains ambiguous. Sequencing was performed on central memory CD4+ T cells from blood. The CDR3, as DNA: TGCGCCAGCAGCTTGAACCAACTAGGTACTGAAGCTTTCTTT. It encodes CASSLNQLGTEAFF.